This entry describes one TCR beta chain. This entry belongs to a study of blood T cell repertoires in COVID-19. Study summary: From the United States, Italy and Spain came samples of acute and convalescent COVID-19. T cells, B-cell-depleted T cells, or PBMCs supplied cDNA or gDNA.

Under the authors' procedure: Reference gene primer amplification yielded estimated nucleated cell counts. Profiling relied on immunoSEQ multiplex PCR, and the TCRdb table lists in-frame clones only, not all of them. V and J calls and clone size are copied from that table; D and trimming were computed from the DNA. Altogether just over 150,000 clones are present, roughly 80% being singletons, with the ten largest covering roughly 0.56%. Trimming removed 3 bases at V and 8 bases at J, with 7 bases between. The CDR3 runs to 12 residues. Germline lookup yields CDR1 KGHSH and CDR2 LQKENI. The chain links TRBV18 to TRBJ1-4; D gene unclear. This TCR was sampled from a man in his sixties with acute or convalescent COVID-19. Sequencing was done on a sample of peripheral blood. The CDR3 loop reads CASSPQSEKLFF. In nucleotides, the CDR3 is TGTGCCAGCTCACCTCAAAGCGAAAAACTGTTTTTT.